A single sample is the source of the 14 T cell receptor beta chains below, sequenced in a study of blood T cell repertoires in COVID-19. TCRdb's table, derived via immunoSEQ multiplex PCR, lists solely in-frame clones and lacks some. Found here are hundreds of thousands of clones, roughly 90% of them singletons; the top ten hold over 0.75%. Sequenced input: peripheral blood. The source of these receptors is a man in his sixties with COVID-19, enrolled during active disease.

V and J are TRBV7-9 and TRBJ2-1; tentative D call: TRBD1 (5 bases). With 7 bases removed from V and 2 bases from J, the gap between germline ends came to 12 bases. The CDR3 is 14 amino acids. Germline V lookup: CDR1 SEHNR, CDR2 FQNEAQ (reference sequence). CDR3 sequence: CASNPDSTYNEQFF. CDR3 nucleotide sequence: TGTGCCAGCAACCCCGACAGCACCTACAATGAGCAGTTCTTC.

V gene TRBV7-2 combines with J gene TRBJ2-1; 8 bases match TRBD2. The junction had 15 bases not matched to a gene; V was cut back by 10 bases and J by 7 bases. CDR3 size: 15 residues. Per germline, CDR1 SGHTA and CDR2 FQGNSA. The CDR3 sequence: CATGRYSGSVNEQFF. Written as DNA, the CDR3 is TGTGCCACTGGCCGCTACAGCGGGAGTGTGAATGAGCAGTTCTTC.

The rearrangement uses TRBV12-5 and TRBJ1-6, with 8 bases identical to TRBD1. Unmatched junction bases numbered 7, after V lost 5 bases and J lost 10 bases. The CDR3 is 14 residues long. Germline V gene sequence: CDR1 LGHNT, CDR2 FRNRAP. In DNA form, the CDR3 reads TGTGCTAGTGGTCCAGGGGGCGCTGACTCACCCCTCCACTTT. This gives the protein CASGPGGADSPLHF.

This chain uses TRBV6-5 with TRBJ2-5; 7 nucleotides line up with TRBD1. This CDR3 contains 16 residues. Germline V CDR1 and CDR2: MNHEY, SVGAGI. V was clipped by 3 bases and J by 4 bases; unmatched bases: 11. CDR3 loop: CASSYNRLGQRETQYF. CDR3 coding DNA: TGTGCCAGCAGTTATAACCGACTGGGACAGAGAGAGACCCAGTACTTC.

CDR3 bases: TGTGCCAGCAGCCAAGGGGTAGGGGACAGGGAACGAGATGGCTACACCTTC. It specifies CASSQGVGDRERDGYTF. The V and J genes are TRBV3-1 (or the pseudogene TRBV3-2) and TRBJ1-2; TRBD1 matches 9 bases. Per the germline V gene, CDR1 is LGHDT and CDR2 is YNNKEL (reference sequence). CDR3 length: 17 residues. V was pared by 1 base and J by 6 bases, with 12 bases of the junction left unmatched.

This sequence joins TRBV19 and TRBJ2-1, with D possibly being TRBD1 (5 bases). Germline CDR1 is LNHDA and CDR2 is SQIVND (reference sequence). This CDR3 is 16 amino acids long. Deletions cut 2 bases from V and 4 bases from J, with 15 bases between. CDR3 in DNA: TGTGCCAGTAGTATACAGGGATCCCTCCTATACAATGAGCAGTTCTTC. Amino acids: CASSIQGSLLYNEQFF.

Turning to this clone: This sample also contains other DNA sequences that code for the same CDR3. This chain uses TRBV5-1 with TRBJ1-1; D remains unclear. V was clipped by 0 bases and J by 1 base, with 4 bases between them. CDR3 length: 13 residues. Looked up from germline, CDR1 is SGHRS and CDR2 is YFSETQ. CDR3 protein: CASSLGGNTEAFF. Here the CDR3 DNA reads TGCGCCAGCAGCTTGGGAGGGAACACTGAAGCTTTCTTT.

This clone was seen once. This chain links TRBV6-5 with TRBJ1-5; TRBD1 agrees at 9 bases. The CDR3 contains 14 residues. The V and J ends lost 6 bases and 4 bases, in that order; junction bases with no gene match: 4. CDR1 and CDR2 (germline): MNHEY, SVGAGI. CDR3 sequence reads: CASSTQGANQPQHF. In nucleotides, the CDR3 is TGTGCCAGCAGCACACAGGGGGCGAATCAGCCCCAGCATTTT.

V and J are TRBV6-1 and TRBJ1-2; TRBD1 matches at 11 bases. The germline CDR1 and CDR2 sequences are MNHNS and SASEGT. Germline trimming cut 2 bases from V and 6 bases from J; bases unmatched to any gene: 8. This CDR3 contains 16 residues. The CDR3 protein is CASSESPDRGRNGYTF. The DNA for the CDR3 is TGTGCCAGCAGTGAATCCCCGGACAGGGGGCGAAATGGCTACACCTTC.

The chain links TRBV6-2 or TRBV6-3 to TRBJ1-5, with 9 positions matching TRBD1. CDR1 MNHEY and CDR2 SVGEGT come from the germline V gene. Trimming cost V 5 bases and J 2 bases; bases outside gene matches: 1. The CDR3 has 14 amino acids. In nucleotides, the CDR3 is TGTGCCAGCAGTCGACAGGGGGGCAATCAGCCCCAGCATTTT. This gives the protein CASSRQGGNQPQHF.

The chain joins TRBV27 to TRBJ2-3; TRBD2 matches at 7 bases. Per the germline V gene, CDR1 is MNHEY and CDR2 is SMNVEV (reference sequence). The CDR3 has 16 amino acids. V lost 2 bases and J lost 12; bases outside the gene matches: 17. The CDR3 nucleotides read TGTGCCAGCAGTTTAGATCAGGGAGGGTTAATCTCTGCACAGTATTTT. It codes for CASSLDQGGLISAQYF.

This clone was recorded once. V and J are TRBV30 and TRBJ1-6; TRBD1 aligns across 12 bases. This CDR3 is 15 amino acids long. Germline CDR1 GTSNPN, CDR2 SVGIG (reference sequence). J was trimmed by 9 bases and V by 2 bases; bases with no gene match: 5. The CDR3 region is CAWSSGQGASSPLHF. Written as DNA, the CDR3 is TGTGCCTGGAGTTCGGGACAGGGGGCAAGTTCACCCCTCCACTTT.

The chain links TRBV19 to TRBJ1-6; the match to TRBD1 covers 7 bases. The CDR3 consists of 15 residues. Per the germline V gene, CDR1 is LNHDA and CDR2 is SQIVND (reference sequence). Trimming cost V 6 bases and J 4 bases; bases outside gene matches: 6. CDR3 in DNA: TGTGCCAGTAGGGAGACAGGGACATATAATTCACCCCTCCACTTT. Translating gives CASRETGTYNSPLHF.

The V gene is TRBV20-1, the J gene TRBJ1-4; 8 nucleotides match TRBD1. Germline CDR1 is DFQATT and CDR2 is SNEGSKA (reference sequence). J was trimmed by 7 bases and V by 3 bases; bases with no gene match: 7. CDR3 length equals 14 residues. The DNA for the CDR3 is TGCAGTGCTAGTGGACAGGGAATAAGTGAAAAACTGTTTTTT. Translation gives CSASGQGISEKLFF.